The clone carrying this T cell receptor (beta chain) was found many times. As yet, its antigen is unknown. Germline V lookup: CDR1 SQVTM, CDR2 ANQGSEA. The CDR3 runs 15 residues. The junction had 5 bases not matched to a gene; V was cut back by 6 bases and J by 0 bases. This record comes from a study of early T cells in non-severe SARS-CoV-2 infection. Study-wide results and caveats: In VDJdb matching, anti-spike CD8 responses were favored while private and CD4 specificities went missing.

Researchers tagged individual cDNA molecules with unique molecular identifiers. MiXCR was run by TCRdb on the 5' RACE reads, yielding one entry per CDR3 protein. The sample lists roughly 80,000 distinct CDR3 sequences; roughly 13% were seen once. Sequencing was performed on whole blood. This sequence originates from an adult who was a healthcare worker with PCR-confirmed SARS-CoV-2 infection or an uninfected control (not recorded which). This chain links TRBV29-1 with TRBJ2-1, with 10 bases identical to TRBD1. DNA for the CDR3: TGCAGCGTCAGACAGGGGGCAAACTCCTACAATGAGCAGTTCTTC. Protein sequence: CSVRQGANSYNEQFF.